The entry below gives a single T cell receptor beta chain sequence along with its context. Per the germline V gene, CDR1 is SGHVS and CDR2 is FQNEAQ. Trimming cost V 5 bases and J 1 base; bases outside gene matches: 10. The CDR3 covers 17 residues. The data were obtained in a study of blood T cell repertoires in COVID-19. Study-level background: Sites in the United States, Italy and Spain provided acute and convalescent COVID-19 samples. From T cells, B-cell-depleted T cells, or PBMCs came the material, which was cDNA or gDNA.

Authors' analysis steps: Amplification of reference gene primers provided the estimated nucleated cell counts. TCRdb keeps only in-frame clones here, not all; method: immunoSEQ multiplex PCR. V and J calls plus clone size are reproduced from that table; the DNA served to infer D and trimming. The data contain fewer than 350,000 clones, roughly 90% of them singletons. The sequenced sample was peripheral blood. This rearrangement joins TRBV7-8 to TRBJ2-2; 7 bases map to TRBD1. This receptor was obtained from a man aged 40-55 years with acute or convalescent COVID-19. CDR3 bases: TGTGCCAGCAGCCCTCACTGGGACAGTGGGAACACCGGGGAGCTGTTTTTT. This encodes CASSPHWDSGNTGELFF.